Presented here are 28 T cell receptor beta chains from one specimen sequenced in a study of T cell responses to AZD1222 COVID-19 vaccine. Data came from immunoSEQ multiplex PCR; TCRdb stores just in-frame clones and leaves some out. The profile shows approximately 200,000 clones, 87% of them singletons. The sequenced sample was peripheral blood, obtained on day 0 of MenACWY control vaccination. All receptors come from an adult in good health.

This clone was counted only a few times. J is TRBJ1-6 and V is TRBV5-1, with 8 nucleotides matching TRBD1. This CDR3 contains 17 residues. Germline values: CDR1 SGHRS, CDR2 YFSETQ. V dropped 0 bases and J dropped 9; count of bases not matched to a gene: 11. CDR3 DNA sequence: TGCGCCAGCAGCTTGGCCAGTGAGCAGGGGGCAGGTTCACCCCTCCACTTT. It yields the protein CASSLASEQGAGSPLHF.

The chain has TRBV18 and TRBJ2-5; D unclear. V was shortened by 2 bases and J by 2 bases, with 6 bases between the two germline ends. The germline V gene encodes CDR1 KGHSH and CDR2 LQKENI. The CDR3 length is 13 residues. This CDR3 is CASSPVGQETQYF. CDR3 DNA sequence: TGTGCCAGCTCACCAGTGGGGCAAGAGACCCAGTACTTC. The full variable domain, in which reference TRBV18 and TRBJ2-5 provide the parts outside the CDR3, is NAGVMQNPRHLVRRRGQEARLRCSPMKGHSHVYWYRQLPEEGLKFMVYLQKENIIDESGMPKERFSAEFPKEGPSILRIQQVVRGDSAAYFCASSPVGQETQYFGPGTRLLVL.

The CDR3 loop is CASRRWGSNTDTQYF. The CDR3 DNA sequence: TGTGCCAGCAGGAGGTGGGGGAGCAACACAGATACGCAGTATTTT. The chain combines TRBV14 with TRBJ2-3; D is possibly TRBD1 or TRBD2 (5 bases each). V was shortened by 6 bases and J by 2 bases, with 15 bases between the two germline ends. Germline V lookup: CDR1 SGHDN, CDR2 FVKESK. CDR3 length: 15 amino acids.

The chain couples TRBV11-1 to TRBJ1-2, with 7 bases that match TRBD1. With 4 bases clipped from V and 5 bases from J, the junction kept 4 bases outside the gene matches. This CDR3 has 13 amino acids. Germline assignment: CDR1 SGHAT and CDR2 FQDESV (reference sequence). This chain's CDR3 is CASSSTGRYGYTF. The CDR3 DNA reads as TGTGCCAGCAGCTCGACAGGGCGGTATGGCTACACCTTC. Supplemented by reference TRBV11-1 and TRBJ1-2, the full variable domain reads EAEVAQSPRYKITEKSQAVAFWCDPISGHATLYWYRQILGQGPELLVQFQDESVVDDSQLPKDRFSAERLKGVDSTLKIQPAELGDSAMYLCASSSTGRYGYTFGSGTRLTVV.

The rearrangement links TRBV6-4 to TRBJ1-6, with D tentatively TRBD1 (5 bases). The ends were cut back, 1 base at V and 6 bases at J, with 16 bases in the middle. CDR1 MRHNA and CDR2 SNTAGT come from the germline V gene. This CDR3 region has 17 residues. The CDR3 is CASSDLHGARSNSPLHF. The CDR3 bases are TGTGCCAGCAGTGACTTGCATGGGGCCAGGAGTAATTCACCCCTCCACTTT.

The genes are TRBV2 and TRBJ2-4, with no clear D. V lost 2 bases and J lost 10, with 12 bases in between. The CDR3 is 13 amino acids. CDR1 and CDR2 from the germline V gene are SNHLY and FYNNEI. The CDR3 sequence is CASSEFLVGIQYF. CDR3 coding DNA: TGTGCCAGCAGTGAATTCCTCGTTGGGATTCAGTACTTC.

This sequence joins TRBV13 and TRBJ2-7; 7 bases agree with TRBD1. CDR3 length: 13 amino acids. Germline assignment: CDR1 PRHDT and CDR2 FYEKMQ (reference sequence). V lost 5 bases and J lost 2; bases outside the gene matches: 3. DNA of the CDR3: TGTGCCAGCAGCGCAGACAGGGCCTACGAGCAGTACTTC. It encodes CASSADRAYEQYF.

This chain joins TRBV9 and TRBJ2-7; D assignment may be TRBD1 or TRBD2 (5 bases each). The V end was cut by 3 bases, the J end by 1 base, with 11 bases between. This CDR3 has 14 amino acids. Germline CDR1 SGDLS, CDR2 YYNGEE. The CDR3 DNA reads TGTGCCAGCAGCGGGAGGCAGGGTTCCTACGAGCAGTACTTC. This translates into CASSGRQGSYEQYF.

The chain employs TRBV25-1 and TRBJ2-2; D is ambiguous. The CDR3 consists of 14 residues. V lost 4 bases, J lost 5 bases, and 11 bases lay in between. The germline CDR1 and CDR2 sequences are MGHDK and SYGVNS. CDR3 DNA sequence: TGTGCCAGCAGTGCACCAGGAGAGACCGGGGAGCTGTTTTTT. As protein: CASSAPGETGELFF.

The chain carries TRBV10-3 and TRBJ2-3, with TRBD1 matching 9 bases. Germline-derived CDR1 and CDR2 are ENHRY and SYGVKD. Trimming removed 7 bases from V and 6 bases from J; junction bases left unmatched: 14. This CDR3 is built from 16 residues. The CDR3 protein is CAIKGQGATGVDTQYF. The CDR3 DNA reads as TGTGCCATCAAGGGACAGGGAGCCACAGGAGTGGATACGCAGTATTTT.

J is TRBJ2-2 and V is TRBV3-1 (or the pseudogene TRBV3-2), with D possibly being TRBD2 (6 bases). V lost 8 bases to trimming and J lost 2 bases, with 12 bases between them. The germline gives CDR1 LGHDT, CDR2 YNNKEL (reference sequence). The CDR3 spans 14 residues. The CDR3 is CASSSSANTGELFF. CDR3 DNA: TGTGCCAGCTCCTCTAGCGCCAACACCGGGGAGCTGTTTTTT.

The chain couples TRBV28 to TRBJ2-3, with 8 bases aligning to TRBD1. This CDR3 has 15 residues. Germline V gene lookup returns CDR1 MDHEN and CDR2 SYDVKM. Unmatched junction bases numbered 6, after V lost 3 bases and J lost 4 bases. The CDR3: CASSFFDRGSDTQYF. The CDR3 DNA is TGTGCCAGCAGTTTCTTTGACAGGGGATCAGATACGCAGTATTTT.

V is TRBV5-1 and J is TRBJ2-1; 10 bases agree with TRBD2. V lost 4 bases and J lost 4; bases outside the gene matches: 2. In germline, CDR1 is SGHRS, CDR2 YFSETQ. The CDR3 spans 14 residues. This CDR3 reads CASSISGRYNEQFF. The CDR3, as DNA: TGCGCCAGCAGCATTAGCGGGAGGTACAATGAGCAGTTCTTC.

This clone came up a few times. This chain connects TRBV5-6 to TRBJ2-1, with 10 positions matching TRBD2. The germline V gene encodes CDR1 SGHDT and CDR2 YYEEEE. This CDR3 has 17 amino acids. After removal of 3 bases from V and 1 base from J, the junction contained 7 bases not matched to a gene. The DNA for the CDR3 is TGTGCCAGCAGCTCGTCCAGAGCGGGAGGGTCCTACAATGAGCAGTTCTTC. Translating gives CASSSSRAGGSYNEQFF.

This sequence joins TRBV5-4 and TRBJ1-2; D is unresolved. CDR3 length: 17 residues. V gave up 1 base and J gave up 3 bases, with 19 bases separating them. In germline, CDR1 is SGHNT, CDR2 YYREEE (reference sequence). CDR3 amino acids: CASSLRARAGRHYGYTF. CDR3 sequence (DNA): TGTGCCAGCAGCTTGAGAGCCCGAGCGGGCAGGCACTATGGCTACACCTTC.

This clone was found a few times. The genes are TRBV12-3 or TRBV12-4 and TRBJ2-7, with D unresolved. V was trimmed by 2 bases and J by 7 bases, leaving 12 bases between them. The CDR3 is 13 residues long. The CDR3 bases are TGTGCCAGCAGTTTAATGGGGTCGGTAGAGCAGTACTTC. Amino acids: CASSLMGSVEQYF.

The count of this clone is one. V gene TRBV4-3 combines with J gene TRBJ2-3; 10 bases are shared with TRBD2. Germline CDR1 LGHNA, CDR2 YSLEER. V was pared by 4 bases and J by 0 bases, with 10 bases of the junction left unmatched. The CDR3 runs to 18 residues. The CDR3 spells CASSPPLGLAESTDTQYF. Here the CDR3 DNA reads TGCGCCAGCAGCCCCCCTCTTGGACTAGCGGAAAGCACAGATACGCAGTATTTT.

The chain couples TRBV5-1 to TRBJ1-6, with TRBD1 as a possible D gene (5 bases). Trimming took 0 bases from V and 8 from J, leaving 15 bases between them. Germline CDR1 and CDR2: SGHRS and YFSETQ. The CDR3 covers 16 residues. CDR3 in DNA: TGCGCCAGCAGCTTGGCCGCCGGGCGGGGGGATTCACCCCTCCACTTT. Protein: CASSLAAGRGDSPLHF.

The CDR3 nucleotides read TGTGCCAGCAGCTTAGATAGTATGCGAGGGCAGCCCCAGCATTTT. Translation: CASSLDSMRGQPQHF. This chain connects TRBV7-2 to TRBJ1-5; D is undetermined. The CDR3 is 15 residues long. In germline, CDR1 is SGHTA, CDR2 FQGNSA. The germline V and J ends were trimmed by 1 base and 7 bases, with 14 bases remaining between them.

The sample holds a few counts of this clone. J is TRBJ2-6 and V is TRBV5-6; D is uncertain. In germline, CDR1 is SGHDT, CDR2 YYEEEE. The V end was cut by 0 bases, the J end by 0 bases, with 4 bases between. The CDR3 has 15 residues. CDR3 loop: CASSLAYSGANVLTF. CDR3 DNA: TGTGCCAGCAGCTTGGCCTACTCTGGGGCCAACGTCCTGACTTTC.

The CDR3 DNA reads as TGTGCCAGCACATGGGGGGGACAGTATGGCTACACCTTC. It codes for CASTWGGQYGYTF. The rearrangement links TRBV28 to TRBJ1-2, with 7 positions matching TRBD1. The CDR3 contains 13 residues. Per the germline V gene, CDR1 is MDHEN and CDR2 is SYDVKM. V shed 7 bases, J shed 5 bases, and the junction held 7 bases outside the gene matches.

This chain uses TRBV12-3 or TRBV12-4 with TRBJ2-3; tentative D call: TRBD1 (6 bases). The CDR3 extends over 13 amino acids. Trimming took off 5 bases at V and 6 bases at J, with 12 bases between the two ends. The chain's CDR3 is CASSPSGVDTQYF. CDR3 bases: TGTGCCAGCAGTCCCTCAGGGGTGGATACGCAGTATTTT.

This clone was recorded only once. The chain couples TRBV28 to TRBJ2-1, with D possibly TRBD2 on 5 matching bases. Trimming stripped 8 bases from V and 7 bases from J, with 12 bases between. CDR3 length equals 12 residues. Germline CDR1 MDHEN, CDR2 SYDVKM. CDR3 nucleotides: TGTGCCAGCGCGGGTGTTAGAAATGAGCAGTTCTTC. This translates into CASAGVRNEQFF.

The chain employs TRBV7-3 and TRBJ1-6; 8 bases agree with TRBD1. The CDR3 consists of 15 residues. The germline V gene encodes CDR1 SGHTA and CDR2 FQGTGA. The junction had 4 bases not matched to a gene; V was cut back by 2 bases and J by 7 bases. CDR3 sequence reads: CASSLQGALNSPLHF. Here the CDR3 DNA reads TGTGCCAGCAGCTTACAGGGGGCGTTGAATTCACCCCTCCACTTT.

The rearrangement uses TRBV7-8 and TRBJ2-1; 9 bases fit TRBD2. The trim removed 1 base at V and 6 bases at J, leaving 4 bases unmatched. Germline V gives CDR1 SGHVS, CDR2 FQNEAQ. This CDR3 is built from 15 residues. The CDR3 nucleotides read TGTGCCAGCAGCTTAGAAGGACTAGCGCTCAATGAGCAGTTCTTC. Translation: CASSLEGLALNEQFF.

The chain recombines TRBV5-1 with TRBJ2-2; D is ambiguous. CDR1 is SGHRS, CDR2 YFSETQ, per germline. V shed 0 bases and J shed 6 bases, with 15 bases lying between them. The CDR3 sequence is 16 residues long. CDR3 coding DNA: TGCGCCAGCAGCTTGGGTCCCGGACGCCTGGCCGGGGAGCTGTTTTTT. It encodes CASSLGPGRLAGELFF.

This clone was picked up one time. The V and J genes are TRBV25-1 and TRBJ2-1; D is undetermined. The CDR3 length is 13 residues. Between the trimmed V and J ends, which lost 3 bases and 1 base, there was a span of 4 bases. Per germline, CDR1 MGHDK and CDR2 SYGVNS. The CDR3 loop reads CASSDKSYNEQFF. The CDR3 DNA reads as TGTGCCAGCAGTGACAAATCCTACAATGAGCAGTTCTTC.

In regard to this clone: The sample contains more than one DNA sequence encoding this CDR3. The chain uses TRBV5-6 and TRBJ2-5, with D unclear. V shed 1 base and J shed 5 bases, with 3 bases lying between them. The CDR3 has 11 amino acids. The V gene's germline CDR1 is SGHDT and CDR2 YYEEEE. CDR3 region: CASSLRETQYF. CDR3 DNA: TGTGCCAGCAGCTTGAGGGAGACCCAGTACTTC.